This is a list of T cell receptor beta chains from one sample in a study of somatic mutations in cytotoxic T cells in rheumatoid arthritis. The repertoire was sequenced with immunoSEQ multiplex PCR; TCRdb's copy has only in-frame clones and lacks some. The sample includes under 9,000 clones, approximately 92% seen only once; the top ten take 20% to 30%. The sample comprised CD8+ T cells sorted from blood. The receptors derive from a woman in her 70s with rheumatoid arthritis. The CDR3 runs from the conserved cysteine through the conserved F or W. A D gene is named only where the DNA matches it firmly. Clone sizes are given selectively: once, few, many, or a class where the clone is expanded.

DNA: TGTGCCAGCAGCCTCGGGGGGCCTGGTGAGCAGTTCTTC; CDR3: CASSLGGPGEQFF; size: -; V: TRBV7-2; J: TRBJ2-1; D: -
DNA: TGTGCCAGCAGCTTAGGAGCGTCCACCGGGGAGCTGTTTTTT; CDR3: CASSLGASTGELFF; size: -; V: TRBV7-6; J: TRBJ2-2; D: -
DNA: TGTGCCAGCAGCCGCGGGACAGGGGACTTCTATGGCTACACCTTC; CDR3: CASSRGTGDFYGYTF; size: -; V: TRBV7-9; J: TRBJ1-2; D: TRBD1
DNA: TGTGCCAGCAGCCCGACTAGCGGGGTCGGTGAGCAGTTCTTC; CDR3: CASSPTSGVGEQFF; size: -; V: TRBV6-4; J: TRBJ2-1; D: TRBD2
DNA: TGCAGCGTTGAAGCCCACACGAAATGGGGGCCCACACGAAACTATGGCTACACCTTC; CDR3: CSVEAHTKWGPTRNYGYTF; size: -; V: TRBV29-1; J: TRBJ1-2; D: -
DNA: TGCGCCAGCAGCCGCGGCCCTGGGGCTGGCACTGAAGCTTTCTTT; CDR3: CASSRGPGAGTEAFF; size: -; V: TRBV5-1; J: TRBJ1-1; D: -
DNA: TGTGCCAGCAGCTCACCTCGGACAGGCCCAACTAATGAAAAACTGTTTTTT; CDR3: CASSSPRTGPTNEKLFF; size: once; V: TRBV7-8; J: TRBJ1-4; D: TRBD1
DNA: TGTGCCAGCAGCTCTAGCGGGGGCTACAATGAGCAGTTCTTC; CDR3: CASSSSGGYNEQFF; size: -; V: TRBV9; J: TRBJ2-1; D: TRBD2
DNA: TGTGCCAGCCAACCCTGGGACAGTCAAAACTATGGCTACACCTTC; CDR3: CASQPWDSQNYGYTF; size: -; V: TRBV6-6; J: TRBJ1-2; D: TRBD1
DNA: TGTGCCAGTAGTATTGCCAGCGGGGGCTACAATGAGCAGTTCTTC; CDR3: CASSIASGGYNEQFF; size: -; V: TRBV19; J: TRBJ2-1; D: TRBD2
DNA: TGTGCCAGCAGCTCCGGACAGGGGTACCTCACAGATACGCAGTATTTT; CDR3: CASSSGQGYLTDTQYF; size: -; V: TRBV7-8; J: TRBJ2-3; D: TRBD1
DNA: TGTGCCACCAGCAGAGAGGGACAGGGGGGAAATGAGCAGTTCTTC; CDR3: CATSREGQGGNEQFF; size: -; V: TRBV15; J: TRBJ2-1; D: TRBD1
DNA: TGTGCCAGCAGCGCGGCGGGAGGGCCAGAGACCCAGTACTTC; CDR3: CASSAAGGPETQYF; size: -; V: TRBV9; J: TRBJ2-5; D: TRBD2
DNA: TGCAGCGTTGAGGTGCAGGGGGCCTACGAGCAGTACTTC; CDR3: CSVEVQGAYEQYF; size: -; V: TRBV29-1; J: TRBJ2-7; D: TRBD1
DNA: TGTGCCAGTAGTATCCCCCACGAAGGGGCAACTAATGAAAAACTGTTTTTT; CDR3: CASSIPHEGATNEKLFF; size: -; V: TRBV19; J: TRBJ1-4; D: -
DNA: TGTGCCAGCAGCCGAGGCTACGAGCAGTACTTC; CDR3: CASSRGYEQYF; size: -; V: TRBV5-6; J: TRBJ2-7; D: -
DNA: TGTGCCAGCAGTTACTCGAATAAGTCCCCCGGGTACGAGCAGTACTTC; CDR3: CASSYSNKSPGYEQYF; size: -; V: TRBV6-5; J: TRBJ2-7; D: -
DNA: TGTGCCAGCAGTGTGGCCCTTTCACCCCTCCACTTT; CDR3: CASSVALSPLHF; size: -; V: TRBV27; J: TRBJ1-6; D: -
DNA: TGTGCCAGCAGCTGGGGTGGGGGGGAGCAGTACTTC; CDR3: CASSWGGGEQYF; size: -; V: TRBV5-4; J: TRBJ2-7; D: -
DNA: TGCGCCAGCAGCCAGTACACAGGGTTCACTGAAGCTTTCTTT; CDR3: CASSQYTGFTEAFF; size: -; V: TRBV4-1; J: TRBJ1-1; D: -
DNA: TGTGCCAGCAGCCCCCCTACCGGAGGGCAGTTCTTC; CDR3: CASSPPTGGQFF; size: -; V: TRBV11-2; J: TRBJ2-1; D: -
DNA: TGTGCCAGCAGTTTCAGGGGAAAATCTGGAAACACCATATATTTT; CDR3: CASSFRGKSGNTIYF; size: -; V: TRBV6-6; J: TRBJ1-3; D: -
DNA: TGTGCCAGCAGCCTGTTAGGACAGGGGCGAAGGAACACTGAAGCTTTCTTT; CDR3: CASSLLGQGRRNTEAFF; size: -; V: TRBV7-8; J: TRBJ1-1; D: TRBD1
DNA: TGTGCCAGCAGTCTCCTTGGACTAGCGGGAGGGGGGAATGAGCAGTTCTTC; CDR3: CASSLLGLAGGGNEQFF; size: few; V: TRBV2; J: TRBJ2-1; D: TRBD2
DNA: TGTGCCAGCAGCCCACGTCAGGGGGCCGGCACTGAAGCTTTCTTT; CDR3: CASSPRQGAGTEAFF; size: -; V: TRBV11-3; J: TRBJ1-1; D: TRBD1
DNA: TGTGCCAGCAGGGTGGAGTTACATGGCTACACCTTC; CDR3: CASRVELHGYTF; size: -; V: TRBV6-6; J: TRBJ1-2; D: -
DNA: TGTGCCAGCAGCTTAGGGTGGAGCGGGAGTACAGATACGCAGTATTTT; CDR3: CASSLGWSGSTDTQYF; size: -; V: TRBV7-6; J: TRBJ2-3; D: TRBD2
DNA: TGTGCCAGCAGCTTAGTAGGGTCAGGGGGCACAGATACGCAGTATTTT; CDR3: CASSLVGSGGTDTQYF; size: -; V: TRBV13; J: TRBJ2-3; D: -
DNA: TGCGCCAGCAGCGAGGGGGCCTCCTACGAGCAGTACTTC; CDR3: CASSEGASYEQYF; size: -; V: TRBV4-1; J: TRBJ2-7; D: TRBD1
DNA: TGTGCCAGCAGTTACGGGCCGTACTATGGCTACACCTTC; CDR3: CASSYGPYYGYTF; size: -; V: TRBV6-5; J: TRBJ1-2; D: -
DNA: TGTGCCAGCAGCCCCCGACAGGGGGCCAATTCACCCCTCCACTTT; CDR3: CASSPRQGANSPLHF; size: -; V: TRBV9; J: TRBJ1-6; D: TRBD1
DNA: TGTGCCAGCAGCCAAGAGACAAGGGGATACTACGAGCAGTACTTC; CDR3: CASSQETRGYYEQYF; size: -; V: TRBV4-2; J: TRBJ2-7; D: -
DNA: TGTGCAAGTCGCTTAGTAGCTAGAGTGGGAGAAGGTCACTACGAGCAGTACTTC; CDR3: CASRLVARVGEGHYEQYF; size: -; V: TRBV12-2; J: TRBJ2-7; D: -
DNA: TGTGCCAGCAGTTTGACTAGCGGGTCGGGGCAAGAGACCCAGTACTTC; CDR3: CASSLTSGSGQETQYF; size: -; V: TRBV27; J: TRBJ2-5; D: TRBD2
DNA: TGCGCCAGCAGTGAAGCCGGGGGTGGACGGACCCAGTACTTC; CDR3: CASSEAGGGRTQYF; size: -; V: TRBV10-1; J: TRBJ2-5; D: -
DNA: TGTGCCAGCAGCAAAGAGGTGAAGGGCGGGGCGATCACAGATACGCAGTATTTT; CDR3: CASSKEVKGGAITDTQYF; size: -; V: TRBV21-1; J: TRBJ2-3; D: -
DNA: TGTGCCTGTCACCGAGCGGTCGGAAACACCATATATTTT; CDR3: CACHRAVGNTIYF; size: -; V: TRBV30; J: TRBJ1-3; D: -
DNA: TGTGCCAGCAGTTTAACTGGAGGGACCACTGAAGCTTTCTTT; CDR3: CASSLTGGTTEAFF; size: -; V: TRBV27; J: TRBJ1-1; D: -
DNA: TGTGCCAGCAGCGCCGGGGGGGCCCATTACGAGCAGTACTTC; CDR3: CASSAGGAHYEQYF; size: -; V: TRBV9; J: TRBJ2-7; D: TRBD2
DNA: TGTGCCAGCAGCTGGACAGGAGACACAGATACGCAGTATTTT; CDR3: CASSWTGDTDTQYF; size: -; V: TRBV5-4; J: TRBJ2-3; D: TRBD1
DNA: TGCGCCAGCAGCCCCTCTGGACAATTTGCAACTAATGAAAAACTGTTTTTT; CDR3: CASSPSGQFATNEKLFF; size: -; V: TRBV4-1; J: TRBJ1-4; D: -
DNA: TGTGCCAGCAATTCAGGGGGTGACGAGCAGTACTTC; CDR3: CASNSGGDEQYF; size: -; V: TRBV5-6; J: TRBJ2-7; D: TRBD1
DNA: TGTGCCAGCAGCGTAGCTACAGGGGCAGGGTTTGCAGAGACCCAGTACTTC; CDR3: CASSVATGAGFAETQYF; size: once; V: TRBV9; J: TRBJ2-5; D: TRBD1